The 14 T cell receptor beta chains below were found in one sample sequenced in a study of T cell repertoires in cytomegalovirus infection. TCRdb used MiXCR to reprocess the reads, holding one entry per CDR3 protein. Of about 920,000 distinct CDR3 sequences detected, around a third appear once; the ten largest clones hold about 14%. Their recognized antigens are unknown. The sequences come from cultured CD8+ T cells from PBMCs, collected from culture after CMV antigen stimulation. These receptors were taken from a human donor in good health (CMV status not recorded). Some clones in this sample may be carry-over from other donors' samples.

This chain links TRBV7-6 with TRBJ2-7; possibly TRBD1 for D (5 bases). This CDR3 is 13 amino acids long. Trimming cost V 5 bases and J 5 bases, with 13 bases left between them. CDR1 and CDR2 from the germline V gene are SGHVS and FNYEAQ. The CDR3 DNA follows: TGTGCCAGCAGCCCACGCCCAGGGCACGAGCAGTACGTC. This gives the protein CASSPRPGHEQYV.

A few counts support this clonotype. The V call is TRBV6-5, the J call TRBJ2-1, with 12 positions matching TRBD2. Trimming removed 5 bases from V and 7 bases from J; junction bases left unmatched: 6. Germline-derived CDR1 and CDR2 are MNHEY and SVGAGI. The CDR3 sequence is 15 residues long. CDR3 loop: CASSQGLAGWNEQFF. CDR3 DNA: TGTGCCAGCAGTCAAGGACTAGCGGGGTGGAATGAGCAGTTCTTC.

The chain joins TRBV6-5 to TRBJ1-1; D remains ambiguous. CDR1 and CDR2 from the germline V gene are MNHEY and SVGAGI. CDR3 length: 15 amino acids. Deletions cut 0 bases from V and 1 base from J, with 9 bases between. CDR3 protein: CASSYSNSQNTEAFF. The CDR3 coding sequence is TGTGCCAGCAGTTACTCGAACAGCCAGAACACTGAAGCTTTCTTT.

V usage is TRBV4-1 and J usage is TRBJ2-7; D uncertain. The CDR3 is 16 amino acids. The V gene lost 0 bases and the J gene lost 2 bases, with 14 bases spanning the gap. Germline CDR1 MGHRA, CDR2 YSYEKL. In DNA, the CDR3 is TGCGCCAGCAGCCAAGATACGGGCAGCTATCCCTACGAGCAGTACTTC. It encodes CASSQDTGSYPYEQYF.

The CDR3 loop reads CASSLRSGTEQYF. The CDR3 DNA follows: TGTGCCAGCAGCCTACGGTCCGGGACCGAGCAGTACTTC. The chain couples TRBV11-3 to TRBJ2-7; the D call may be TRBD1 or TRBD2 (5 bases each). V shed 5 bases and J shed 6 bases, with 14 bases lying between them. This CDR3 is 13 amino acids long. Germline CDR1 and CDR2: SGHNT and YENEEA.

In this sample, this clonotype turned up a few times. This chain uses TRBV12-3 or TRBV12-4 with TRBJ1-1, with D perhaps TRBD1 (6 bases). The CDR3 totals 15 residues. V was pared by 10 bases and J by 0 bases, with 18 bases between. CDR3 sequence: CATMGGGDMNTEAFF. The CDR3 DNA follows: TGTGCCACCATGGGAGGGGGGGACATGAACACTGAAGCTTTCTTT.

This clonotype showed up just once. Just one base apart from a much larger clone, this may be a read error. CDR3 region: CASSSSPNKYGQFF. As DNA, the CDR3 is TGTGCCAGCAGCTCGAGCCCCAATAAGTATGGGCAGTTCTTC. This chain connects TRBV7-6 to TRBJ2-1; D is ambiguous. V lost 4 bases and J 12 bases, leaving 19 bases between the germline ends. The CDR3 contains 14 residues. Germline CDR1 and CDR2: SGHVS and FNYEAQ.

This chain uses TRBV7-6 with TRBJ2-1; 7 bases match TRBD2. CDR1 and CDR2 (germline): SGHVS, FNYEAQ. The J segment lost 12 bases and the V segment lost 1 base, leaving 6 bases of the junction unmatched. CDR3 length: 13 amino acids. In nucleotides, the CDR3 is TGTGCCAGCAGCTTAGTGCCGGGGGAGGGGCAGTTCTTC. As protein: CASSLVPGEGQFF. The whole variable domain, remainder taken from reference TRBV7-6 and TRBJ2-1, is GAGVSQSPRYKVTKRGQDVALRCDPISGHVSLYWYRQALGQGPEFLTYFNYEAQQDKSGLPNDRFSAERPEGSISTLTIQRTEQRDSAMYRCASSLVPGEGQFFGPGTRLTVL.

This clonotype showed up just a few times. The chain has TRBV12-3 or TRBV12-4 and TRBJ1-1; a possible D gene is TRBD1 (5 bases). V lost 5 bases, J lost 0 bases, and 13 bases lay in between. The CDR3 extends over 15 amino acids. Here the CDR3 DNA reads TGTGCCAGCAGTGCAGTTGGGACCCTGAACACTGAAGCTTTCTTT. Translating gives CASSAVGTLNTEAFF.

Written as DNA, the CDR3 is TGCAGTGCTAGAGTGGGCACCTACGAGCAGTACTTC. Its protein is CSARVGTYEQYF. The chain employs TRBV20-1 and TRBJ2-7, with no clear D. Trimming stripped 1 base from V and 2 bases from J, with 6 bases between. The CDR3 totals 12 residues. From germline, CDR1 is DFQATT and CDR2 SNEGSKA (reference sequence).

Concerning this clonotype itself: This sequence is one base from a far larger clone and is likely a read error. This chain joins TRBV15 and TRBJ2-7, with 7 bases lining up with TRBD1. In germline, CDR1 is LNHNV, CDR2 YYDKDF (reference sequence). This CDR3 contains 13 residues. V lost 5 bases and J lost 2; bases outside the gene matches: 3. The DNA of the CDR3 is TGTGCCACCAGCCCCGGGACAGCCTACGAGCAGTACGTC. Protein product: CATSPGTAYEQYV.

The chain has TRBV24-1 and TRBJ1-2; D not resolved. Germline V gene data show CDR1 as KGHDR and CDR2 as SFDVKD. V gave up 5 bases and J gave up 13 bases, with 16 bases separating them. The CDR3 covers 12 residues. The CDR3 spells CATSGSKAGLTF. The CDR3 DNA reads as TGTGCCACCAGTGGTTCTAAGGCTGGACTCACCTTC.

This clonotype was seen repeatedly, ten times or more. The chain combines TRBV11-3 with TRBJ1-6; D call uncertain. Between the trimmed V and J ends, which lost 5 bases and 4 bases, there was a span of 18 bases. The CDR3 covers 17 residues. Germline V gene sequence: CDR1 SGHNT, CDR2 YENEEA. The CDR3 reads CASSPQLGRTYNSPLHF. The CDR3 DNA reads TGTGCCAGCAGCCCTCAACTGGGCAGAACTTATAATTCACCCCTCCACTTT.

The chain links TRBV5-1 to TRBJ2-3; D is perhaps TRBD2 (5 bases). Per germline, CDR1 SGHRS and CDR2 YFSETQ. There are 15 residues in the CDR3. Deletions cut 4 bases from V and 2 bases from J, with 14 bases between. DNA of the CDR3: TGCGCCAGCAGCAATTTTCCGGGGAACACAGATACGCAGTATTTT. It is translated as CASSNFPGNTDTQYF.